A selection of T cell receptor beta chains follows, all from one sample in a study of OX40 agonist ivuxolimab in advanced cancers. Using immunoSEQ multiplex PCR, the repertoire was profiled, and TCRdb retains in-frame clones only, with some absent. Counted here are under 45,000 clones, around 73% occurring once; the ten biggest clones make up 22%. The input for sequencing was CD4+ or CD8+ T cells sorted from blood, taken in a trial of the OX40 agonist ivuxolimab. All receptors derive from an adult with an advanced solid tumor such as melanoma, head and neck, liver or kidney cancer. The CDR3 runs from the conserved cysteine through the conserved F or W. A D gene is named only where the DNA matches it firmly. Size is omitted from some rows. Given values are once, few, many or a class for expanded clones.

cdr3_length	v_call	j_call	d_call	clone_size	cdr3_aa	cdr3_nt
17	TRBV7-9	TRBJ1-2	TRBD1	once	CASSSQLGQGGNYGYTF	TGTGCCAGCAGCTCTCAACTCGGACAGGGAGGAAACTATGGCTACACCTTC
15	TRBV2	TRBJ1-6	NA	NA	CASALEGRNNSPLHF	TGTGCCAGCGCCCTAGAAGGGAGAAATAATTCACCCCTCCACTTT
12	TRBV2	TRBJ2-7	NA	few	CARGEGSGEQYF	TGTGCCAGAGGTGAGGGGTCGGGCGAGCAGTACTTC
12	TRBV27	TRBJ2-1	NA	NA	CASSSQFDEQFF	TGTGCCAGCAGTTCCCAGTTTGACGAGCAGTTCTTC
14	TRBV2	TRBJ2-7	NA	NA	CASNPRVGYGEQYF	TGTGCCAGCAACCCCCGGGTAGGGTACGGCGAGCAGTACTTC
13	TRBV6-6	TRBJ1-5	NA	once	CASRGQTNQPQHF	TGTGCCAGCAGGGGGCAGACCAATCAGCCCCAGCATTTT
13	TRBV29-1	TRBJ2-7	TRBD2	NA	CSVRLAGGYEQYF	TGCAGCGTCAGACTAGCGGGAGGGTACGAGCAGTACTTC
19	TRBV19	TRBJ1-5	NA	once	CASSATFGTPYYSNQPQHF	TGTGCCAGCAGTGCGACGTTCGGGACGCCGTATTATAGCAATCAGCCCCAGCATTTT
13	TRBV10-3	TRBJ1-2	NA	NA	CAISLPSSYGYTF	TGTGCCATCAGCCTCCCAAGCAGCTATGGCTACACCTTC
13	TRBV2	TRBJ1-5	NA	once	CASTEWGGQPQHF	TGTGCCAGCACCGAATGGGGGGGTCAGCCCCAGCATTTT
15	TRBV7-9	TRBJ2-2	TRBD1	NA	CASSTETGRGGELFF	TGTGCCAGCAGCACCGAGACAGGGAGAGGCGGGGAGCTGTTTTTT
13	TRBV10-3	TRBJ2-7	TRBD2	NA	CAIKLAGTGEQYF	TGTGCCATCAAATTAGCGGGGACGGGAGAGCAGTACTTC
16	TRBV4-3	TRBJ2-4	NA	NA	CASSQDTSSVKNIQYF	TGCGCCAGCAGCCAAGATACAAGCTCTGTCAAAAACATTCAGTACTTC
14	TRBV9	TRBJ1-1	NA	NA	CASSPQGQYTEAFF	TGTGCCAGCTCACCCCAGGGGCAATACACTGAAGCTTTCTTT
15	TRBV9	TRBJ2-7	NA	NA	CASSVGANALYEQYF	TGTGCCAGCAGCGTAGGTGCGAATGCCCTATACGAGCAGTACTTC
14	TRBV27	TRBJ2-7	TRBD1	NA	CASSWSTGFYEQYF	TGTGCCAGCAGTTGGTCGACAGGGTTCTACGAGCAGTACTTC
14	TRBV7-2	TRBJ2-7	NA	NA	CASSLASASYEQYF	TGTGCCAGCAGCTTAGCCTCGGCGTCCTACGAGCAGTACTTC
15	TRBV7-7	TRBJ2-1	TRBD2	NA	CASSSGLAGGNEQFF	TGTGCTAGCAGCTCGGGACTAGCGGGGGGGAATGAGCAGTTCTTC
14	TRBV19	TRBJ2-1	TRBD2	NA	CASTGLAEYNEQFF	TGTGCCAGTACGGGACTAGCGGAGTACAATGAGCAGTTCTTC
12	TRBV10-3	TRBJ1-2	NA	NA	CAISELYHGYTF	TGTGCCATCAGTGAGTTGTATCATGGCTACACCTTC
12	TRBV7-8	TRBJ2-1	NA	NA	CASSQQYNEQFF	TGTGCCAGCAGCCAACAGTACAATGAGCAGTTCTTC
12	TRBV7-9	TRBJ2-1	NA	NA	CASSLPGNEQFF	TGTGCCAGCAGCTTACCCGGCAATGAGCAGTTCTTC
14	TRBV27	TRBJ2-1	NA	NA	CASSSIGPYNEQFF	TGTGCCAGCAGTTCCATCGGCCCCTACAATGAGCAGTTCTTC
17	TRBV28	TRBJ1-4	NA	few	CASSPRPILVSNEKLFF	TGTGCCAGCAGCCCCCGGCCCATTCTGGTTTCTAATGAAAAACTGTTTTTT
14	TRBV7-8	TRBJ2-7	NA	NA	CASSWQGLSYEQYF	TGTGCCAGCAGCTGGCAGGGTCTCTCCTACGAGCAGTACTTC
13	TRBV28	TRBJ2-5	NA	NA	CASSYLERETQYF	TGTGCCAGCAGTTACTTGGAGCGGGAGACCCAGTACTTC
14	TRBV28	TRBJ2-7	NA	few	CASIRRLSSYEQYF	TGTGCCAGCATCCGACGACTGAGCTCCTACGAGCAGTACTTC
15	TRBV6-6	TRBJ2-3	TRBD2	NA	CASRSASGGGDTQYF	TGTGCCAGTAGGTCGGCTAGCGGGGGTGGAGATACGCAGTATTTT
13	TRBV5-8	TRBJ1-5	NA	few	CASSRTGNQPQHF	TGTGCCAGCAGCCGAACCGGGAATCAGCCCCAGCATTTT
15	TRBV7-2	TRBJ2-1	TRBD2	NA	CASSLGGSGSNEQFF	TGTGCCAGCAGCTTGGGCGGGAGTGGTAGTAATGAGCAGTTCTTC